This TCR beta chain was profiled in a study of T-cell reconstitution after alpha-beta-depleted transplantation in children. Study-wide points: One year after transplant, T-cell counts and diversity came mostly from newly produced T cells. Several hundred graft clones that had expanded were reportedly the source of alpha-beta T cells about two months after transplant.

V was shortened by 5 bases and J by 8 bases, with 16 bases between the two germline ends. This CDR3 has 14 amino acids. The germline V gene encodes CDR1 MNHEY and CDR2 SVGEGT. It was with unique molecular identifiers that the TCRbeta library was prepared. TCRdb processed the PCR reads anew with MiXCR; each CDR3 protein has one entry. This table has more than 200,000 distinct CDR3 sequences, about 24% appearing once. Note on this clonotype: The antigen remains unidentified.

The gene calls are TRBV6-2 or TRBV6-3 and TRBJ2-1; perhaps TRBD2 as D (6 bases). This receptor was taken from a female patient between 2 and 15 years old who had a stem cell transplant for congenital amegakaryocytic thrombocytopenia, so the T cells may come from the graft donor. The sample consisted of PBMCs, mostly from graft donor cells, taken 360 days after TCRalphabeta/CD19-depleted stem cell transplant. CDR3 in DNA: TGTGCCAGCAGTAAGACTAGAACTTGGCATGAGCAGTTCTTC. It codes for CASSKTRTWHEQFF.